The 22 T cell receptor beta chains presented below share a single source sample, sequenced in a study of blood T cell repertoires in COVID-19. Profiling relied on immunoSEQ multiplex PCR, and the TCRdb table lists in-frame clones only, not all of them. Of more than 200,000 clones in the sample, less than 90% were seen once. The material sequenced was peripheral blood. These receptors were collected from a man in his 60s with acute or convalescent COVID-19.

This chain connects TRBV7-2 to TRBJ1-2; the D gene is possibly TRBD1 (6 bases). The CDR3 consists of 15 residues. Deletions cut 5 bases from V and 2 bases from J, with 15 bases between. CDR1 and CDR2 (germline): SGHTA, FQGNSA. CDR3 bases: TGTGCCAGCAGCCCCACGACCCAGGGGAACTATGGCTACACCTTC. Translating gives CASSPTTQGNYGYTF.

The CDR3 nucleotides read TGTGCCAGCAGCGTAGCATCGGAGGTCAGAATCTACGAGCAGTACTTC. Protein: CASSVASEVRIYEQYF. The J gene is TRBJ2-7, the V gene TRBV9; TRBD2 is a possible D gene (5 bases). Per the germline V gene, CDR1 is SGDLS and CDR2 is YYNGEE. Trimming left V 0 bases short and J 3 bases short, with 16 bases between. CDR3 length: 16 amino acids.

This chain connects TRBV12-3 or TRBV12-4 to TRBJ1-5; D is perhaps TRBD1 (6 bases). With 2 bases removed from V and 6 bases from J, the gap between germline ends came to 8 bases. This CDR3 comprises 13 residues. CDR3 bases: TGTGCCAGCAGTTTAACAGGGTTTCAGCCCCAGCATTTT. Translation gives CASSLTGFQPQHF.

The chain joins TRBV2 to TRBJ2-7; 7 bases fit TRBD1. V trimming: 5 bases; J trimming: 2 bases; junction bases outside the gene matches: 9. The CDR3 consists of 15 residues. Germline CDR1 and CDR2: SNHLY and FYNNEI. The CDR3 loop is CASSRGGTVTYEQYF. The DNA of the CDR3 is TGTGCCAGCAGTCGCGGTGGGACAGTAACCTACGAGCAGTACTTC.

This rearrangement joins TRBV28 to TRBJ1-2; no reliable D call. Germline V gene data show CDR1 as MDHEN and CDR2 as SYDVKM. The CDR3 covers 13 residues. Trimming removed 3 bases from V and 8 bases from J, with 13 bases in between. The CDR3 nucleotides read TGTGCCAGCAGTTTTGGCCTTCAGAAGGGCTACACCTTC. It translates to CASSFGLQKGYTF.

The rearrangement links TRBV7-8 to TRBJ2-1; a weak D match, TRBD2 (5 bases). Between the trimmed V and J ends, which lost 0 bases and 7 bases, there was a span of 16 bases. CDR1 and CDR2 (germline): SGHVS, FQNEAQ. CDR3 length: 16 amino acids. The CDR3: CASSLAGWSRGNEQFF. CDR3 bases: TGTGCCAGCAGCTTAGCTGGGTGGTCCCGAGGGAATGAGCAGTTCTTC. Full variable domain (missing parts from reference TRBV7-8 and TRBJ2-1): GAGVSQSPRYKVAKRGQDVALRCDPISGHVSLFWYQQALGQGPEFLTYFQNEAQLDKSGLPSDRFFAERPEGSVSTLKIQRTQQEDSAVYLCASSLAGWSRGNEQFFGPGTRLTVL.

A single count supports this clone. The genes are TRBV6-1 and TRBJ2-7; TRBD2 agrees at 12 bases. V gave up 1 base and J gave up 3 bases; unmatched junction bases: 1. CDR1 and CDR2 from the germline V gene are MNHNS and SASEGT. This CDR3 region has 15 residues. The CDR3 DNA sequence: TGTGCCAGCAGTGAAGGGACTAGCGGGATCTACGAGCAGTACTTC. Protein sequence: CASSEGTSGIYEQYF.

About this clone: Within the sample, other DNA sequences also encode this same CDR3. The chain couples TRBV7-3 to TRBJ1-6; D perhaps matches TRBD1 (6 bases). This CDR3 comprises 15 residues. CDR1 SGHTA and CDR2 FQGTGA come from the germline V gene. With 0 bases removed from V and 9 bases from J, the gap between germline ends came to 12 bases. CDR3 region: CASSLTSQGLSPLHF. CDR3 bases: TGTGCCAGCAGCTTAACCTCCCAGGGGCTTTCACCCCTCCACTTT.

This clone has more than one count but fewer than ten. The chain has TRBV30 and TRBJ1-1; D is unresolved. Deletions cut 2 bases from V and 0 bases from J, with 19 bases between. The length of the CDR3 is 17 residues. Per germline, CDR1 GTSNPN and CDR2 SVGIG (reference sequence). The CDR3 here is CAWSKWRAYTLNTEAFF. The CDR3 DNA follows: TGTGCCTGGAGTAAGTGGCGGGCCTACACCCTGAACACTGAAGCTTTCTTT.

The gene calls are TRBV6-6 and TRBJ2-3; 7 nucleotides line up with TRBD2. CDR1 is MNHNY and CDR2 is SVGAGI in the germline V gene (reference sequence). J was trimmed by 0 bases and V by 3 bases; bases with no gene match: 6. The CDR3 is 16 amino acids. The CDR3 coding sequence is TGTGCCAGCAGTTATGGCGGGAGAGGTAGCACAGATACGCAGTATTTT. Translated: CASSYGGRGSTDTQYF.

The chain links TRBV28 to TRBJ2-5; TRBD2 matches at 12 bases. With 7 bases clipped from V and 3 bases from J, the junction kept 12 bases outside the gene matches. Germline values: CDR1 MDHEN, CDR2 SYDVKM. CDR3 size: 17 residues. The chain's CDR3 is CASTPIWASGREETQYF. CDR3 in DNA: TGTGCCAGCACCCCTATTTGGGCTAGCGGGAGGGAAGAGACCCAGTACTTC.

The chain links TRBV2 to TRBJ2-5; 8 bases are shared with TRBD1. The CDR3 extends over 16 amino acids. Germline loops: CDR1 SNHLY, CDR2 FYNNEI. Unmatched junction bases numbered 9, after V lost 1 base and J lost 5 bases. CDR3 amino acids: CASSEDLAGGDETQYF. The CDR3 nucleotides are TGTGCCAGCAGTGAAGACTTGGCAGGGGGCGATGAGACCCAGTACTTC.

The chain has TRBV13 and TRBJ1-2; D gene ambiguous. The germline V gene has CDR1 PRHDT and CDR2 FYEKMQ (reference sequence). With 3 bases removed from V and 2 bases from J, the gap between germline ends came to 10 bases. CDR3 length equals 14 residues. The CDR3 is CASSFRGVNYGYTF. The CDR3, as DNA: TGTGCCAGCAGCTTCCGCGGGGTGAACTATGGCTACACCTTC.

This clone was found a few times. The chain couples TRBV3-1 (or the pseudogene TRBV3-2) to TRBJ1-5, with TRBD1 as a possible D gene (5 bases). Trimming cost V 1 base and J 5 bases, with 6 bases left between them. The CDR3 sequence is 13 residues long. The germline V gene encodes CDR1 LGHDT and CDR2 YNNKEL (reference sequence). As DNA, the CDR3 is TGTGCCAGCAGCCAAGTCAGGGATCAGCCCCAGCATTTT. Translated: CASSQVRDQPQHF.

This chain links TRBV6-5 with TRBJ2-2; 8 bases are shared with TRBD1. V trimming: 2 bases; J trimming: 5 bases; junction bases outside the gene matches: 7. From germline, CDR1 is MNHEY and CDR2 SVGAGI. The length of the CDR3 is 16 residues. CDR3 DNA sequence: TGTGCCAGCAGTTACCGAAGGACAGGGAGGACCGGGGAGCTGTTTTTT. Its protein product is CASSYRRTGRTGELFF.

The chain has TRBV21-1 and TRBJ2-1; the table's D gene call, TRBD2, was not cross checked with the DNA. TRBV21-1 is labeled a pseudogene. The CDR3 runs 19 residues. The chain's CDR3 is CASSKSIFCGGHSYNEQFF. The CDR3 DNA sequence: TGTGCCAGCAGCAAAAGTATTTTCTGCGGGGGGCATTCCTACAATGAGCAGTTCTTC.

The J gene is TRBJ1-2, the V gene TRBV30; 10 bases map to TRBD1. The germline gives CDR1 GTSNPN, CDR2 SVGIG (reference sequence). Germline trimming cut 2 bases from V and 5 bases from J; bases unmatched to any gene: 8. This CDR3 region has 15 residues. The CDR3 here is CAWSSGTGVWYGYTF. CDR3 DNA: TGTGCCTGGAGTAGTGGGACAGGGGTGTGGTATGGCTACACCTTC.

The J gene is TRBJ2-1, the V gene TRBV25-1; tentative D call: TRBD2 (6 bases). V lost 1 base to trimming and J lost 6 bases, with 13 bases between them. The CDR3 extends over 15 amino acids. Per germline, CDR1 MGHDK and CDR2 SYGVNS. CDR3 residues: CASSEWGGTGNEQFF. The CDR3 coding sequence is TGTGCCAGCAGTGAATGGGGCGGGACTGGCAATGAGCAGTTCTTC.

The chain couples TRBV6-4 to TRBJ2-2; D gene ambiguous. Trimming stripped 2 bases from V and 1 base from J, with 5 bases between. CDR1 and CDR2 (germline): MRHNA, SNTAGT. The CDR3 runs to 14 residues. The chain's CDR3 is CASSDELNTGELFF. In DNA, the CDR3 is TGTGCCAGCAGTGACGAGTTGAACACCGGGGAGCTGTTTTTT.

This clone was seen a few times. This chain uses TRBV3-1 (or the pseudogene TRBV3-2) with TRBJ1-5; D is ambiguous. The CDR3 length is 12 residues. The germline V and J ends were trimmed by 4 bases and 5 bases, with 6 bases remaining between them. Germline values: CDR1 LGHDT, CDR2 YNNKEL (reference sequence). DNA of the CDR3: TGTGCCAGCAGCCCCGGGGATCAGCCCCAGCATTTT. This translates into CASSPGDQPQHF.

The chain couples TRBV18 to TRBJ2-3; 8 bases agree with TRBD2. This CDR3 spans 16 amino acids. Trimming removed 4 bases from V and 0 bases from J; junction bases left unmatched: 6. The V gene's germline CDR1 is KGHSH and CDR2 LQKENI. CDR3: CASSLQAGVSTDTQYF. CDR3 nucleotides: TGTGCCAGCTCACTCCAAGCGGGGGTTAGCACAGATACGCAGTATTTT.

In its sample, this clone was seen a few times. The chain uses TRBV3-1 (or the pseudogene TRBV3-2) and TRBJ2-3; 9 bases line up with TRBD2. Germline assignment: CDR1 LGHDT and CDR2 YNNKEL (reference sequence). There are 14 residues in the CDR3. V dropped 1 base and J dropped 7; count of bases not matched to a gene: 3. DNA for the CDR3: TGTGCCAGCAGCCAAGGTAGCGGGGGTTATACGCAGTATTTT. Protein sequence: CASSQGSGGYTQYF.